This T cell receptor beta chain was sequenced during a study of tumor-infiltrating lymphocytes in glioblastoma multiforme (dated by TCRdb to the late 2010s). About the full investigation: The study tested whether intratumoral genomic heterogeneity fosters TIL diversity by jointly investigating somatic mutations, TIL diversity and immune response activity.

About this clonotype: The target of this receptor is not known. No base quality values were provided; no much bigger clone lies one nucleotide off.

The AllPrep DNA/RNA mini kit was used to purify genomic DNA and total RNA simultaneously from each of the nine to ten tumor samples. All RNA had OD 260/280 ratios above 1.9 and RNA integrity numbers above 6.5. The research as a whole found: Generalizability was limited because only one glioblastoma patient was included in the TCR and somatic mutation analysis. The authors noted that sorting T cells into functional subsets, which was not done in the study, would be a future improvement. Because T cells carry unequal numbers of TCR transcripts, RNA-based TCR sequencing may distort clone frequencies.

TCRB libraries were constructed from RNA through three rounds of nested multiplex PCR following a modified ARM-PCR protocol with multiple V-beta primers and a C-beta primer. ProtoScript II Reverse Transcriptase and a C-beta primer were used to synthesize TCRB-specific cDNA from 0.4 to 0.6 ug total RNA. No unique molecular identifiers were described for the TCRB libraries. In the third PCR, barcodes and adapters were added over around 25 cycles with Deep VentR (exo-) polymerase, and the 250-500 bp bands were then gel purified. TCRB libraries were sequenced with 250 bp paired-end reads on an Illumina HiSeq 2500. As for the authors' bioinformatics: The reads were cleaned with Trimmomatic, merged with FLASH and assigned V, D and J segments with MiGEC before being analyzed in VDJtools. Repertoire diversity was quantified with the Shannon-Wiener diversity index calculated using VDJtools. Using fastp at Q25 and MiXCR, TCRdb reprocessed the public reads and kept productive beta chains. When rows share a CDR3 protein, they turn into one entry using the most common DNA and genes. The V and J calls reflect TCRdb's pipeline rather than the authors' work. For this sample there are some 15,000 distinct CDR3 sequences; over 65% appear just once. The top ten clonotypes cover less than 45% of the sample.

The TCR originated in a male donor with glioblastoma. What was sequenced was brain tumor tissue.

In nucleotides, the sequence is TGCAGTGCTAGAGGTGGGGTGGGACTTGGATCTGAAGCTTTCTTT. Protein translation: CSARGGVGLGSEAFF. The sequence links TRBV20-1 to TRBJ1-1; the D segment could be TRBD1, given 5 matching bases. Cut back by 1 base and 6 bases, the V and J ends lie 18 bases apart. Including the terminal cysteine and phenylalanine, the CDR3 comprises 15 residues. The DNA shown is the 45-base CDR3, in frame from base 1. The germline V gene (reference sequence) yields DFQATT for CDR1 and SNEGSKA for CDR2.